The 9 T cell receptor beta chains below come from one sample, sequenced in a study of cytomegalovirus exposure and HLA in healthy donors. Both 60 Vbeta primers and 13 Jbeta primers went into the PCR. The data were produced by immunoSEQ multiplex PCR, yet TCRdb's version contains in-frame clones alone and is incomplete. The repertoire has 90,000 to 110,000 clones, 13% to 15% of them found once; the top ten carry more than 0.8%. What was sequenced was PBMCs. These receptors were taken from a female donor in good health and CMV-seronegative.

This clone was picked up a small number of times. J is TRBJ1-1 and V is TRBV2, with D unclear. The CDR3 is 13 amino acids. Germline V gene lookup returns CDR1 SNHLY and CDR2 FYNNEI. Trimming left V 6 bases short and J 0 bases short, with 8 bases between. CDR3 sequence (DNA): TGTGCCAGCAGATCCGACATGAACACTGAAGCTTTCTTT. Its protein is CASRSDMNTEAFF.

The chain uses TRBV28 and TRBJ2-7, with D unclear. This CDR3 is built from 16 residues. Trimming cost V 5 bases and J 7 bases, with 24 bases left between them. Looked up from germline, CDR1 is MDHEN and CDR2 is SYDVKM. The CDR3 bases are TGTGCCAGCAGTCCACTTGTCCCCGGCAGGATAAGGGAGCAGTACTTC. Residues: CASSPLVPGRIREQYF.

This rearrangement joins TRBV25-1 to TRBJ1-3; TRBD1 might be the D (6 bases). Between the trimmed V and J ends, which lost 7 bases and 2 bases, there was a span of 12 bases. CDR1 is MGHDK, CDR2 SYGVNS, per germline. The CDR3 extends over 14 amino acids. The CDR3 here is CASTGDKTGNTIYF. The CDR3 DNA is TGTGCCAGCACCGGGGACAAAACTGGAAACACCATATATTTT. The entire variable domain, with the rest obtained from reference TRBV25-1 and TRBJ1-3, is as follows: EADIYQTPRYLVIGTGKKITLECSQTMGHDKMYWYQQDPGMELHLIHYSYGVNSTEKGDLSSESTVSRIRTEHFPLTLESARPSHTSQYLCASTGDKTGNTIYFGEGSWLTVV.

The chain links TRBV13 to TRBJ2-3; 8 bases map to TRBD2. V lost 5 bases, J lost 7 bases, and 14 bases stayed unmatched. This CDR3 region has 16 residues. Germline CDR1 reads PRHDT; CDR2 reads FYEKMQ (reference sequence). The CDR3 is CASSPRASGSGNTQYF. The CDR3 DNA reads TGTGCCAGCAGCCCGCGCGCTAGCGGGTCGGGAAATACGCAGTATTTT.

This clone was seen a few times. The CDR3 sequence: CASSLVQGYEQYF. The CDR3 bases are TGTGCCAGCAGCTTGGTCCAGGGCTACGAGCAGTACTTC. This chain joins TRBV5-6 and TRBJ2-7; D possibly corresponds to TRBD1 (5 bases). Between the trimmed V and J ends, which lost 0 bases and 3 bases, there was a span of 7 bases. Germline V gene sequence: CDR1 SGHDT, CDR2 YYEEEE. The CDR3 runs 13 residues.

The rearrangement links TRBV27 to TRBJ2-7; possibly TRBD2 for D (5 bases). Trimming pared 5 bases from V and 4 bases from J, leaving 15 bases between. Looked up from germline, CDR1 is MNHEY and CDR2 is SMNVEV (reference sequence). This CDR3 has 14 residues. The CDR3 nucleotides read TGTGCCAGCAGTCCTACCCCAGGAGGATACGAGCAGTACTTC. Translation gives CASSPTPGGYEQYF.

The V gene is TRBV12-5, the J gene TRBJ2-7, with TRBD1 matching 7 bases. Germline values: CDR1 LGHNT, CDR2 FRNRAP. CDR3 length equals 16 residues. With 3 bases clipped from V and 3 bases from J, the junction kept 11 bases outside the gene matches. The CDR3: CASGFGRQGLGYEQYF. CDR3 bases: TGTGCTAGTGGTTTTGGCCGACAGGGTCTGGGCTACGAGCAGTACTTC.

J is TRBJ2-5 and V is TRBV18; TRBD2 matches 13 bases. CDR3 length equals 17 residues. J gave up 3 bases and V 3 bases, and 7 bases lay outside the gene matches. Germline lookup yields CDR1 KGHSH and CDR2 LQKENI. CDR3 sequence (DNA): TGTGCCAGCTCACCTAAGAGACTAGCGGGAGGTAAAGAGACCCAGTACTTC. Protein: CASSPKRLAGGKETQYF.

A word on this clone: A junction boundary mismatches the germline segment, possibly from a read error. The chain has TRBV7-7 and TRBJ2-3, with D maybe TRBD2 (6 bases). The CDR3 loop spans 16 amino acids. CDR1 is SSHAT and CDR2 is FNYEAQ in the germline V gene (reference sequence). The CDR3 DNA follows: TGTGCTAGCAGCTTAGATTTGGCTAGCGGCACAGATACGCAGTATTTT. This codes for CASSLDLASGTDTQYF.